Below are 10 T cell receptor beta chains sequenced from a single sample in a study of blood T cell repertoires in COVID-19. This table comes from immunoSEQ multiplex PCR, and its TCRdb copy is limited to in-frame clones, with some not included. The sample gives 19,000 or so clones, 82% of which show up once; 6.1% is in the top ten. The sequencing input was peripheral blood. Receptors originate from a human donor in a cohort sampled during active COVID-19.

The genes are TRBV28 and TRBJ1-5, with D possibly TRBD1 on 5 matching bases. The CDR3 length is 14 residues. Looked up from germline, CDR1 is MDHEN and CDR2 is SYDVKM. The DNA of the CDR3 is TGTGCGCTAGGGGAGGCTGGGGGCAATCAGCCCCAGCATTTT. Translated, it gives CALGEAGGNQPQHF.

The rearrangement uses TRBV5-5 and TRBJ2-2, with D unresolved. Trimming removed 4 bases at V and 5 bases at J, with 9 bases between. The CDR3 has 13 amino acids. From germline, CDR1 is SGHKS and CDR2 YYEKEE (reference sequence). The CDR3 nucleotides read TGTGCCAGCAGCGAGAGGAGTACCGGGGAGCTGTTTTTT. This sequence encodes CASSERSTGELFF.

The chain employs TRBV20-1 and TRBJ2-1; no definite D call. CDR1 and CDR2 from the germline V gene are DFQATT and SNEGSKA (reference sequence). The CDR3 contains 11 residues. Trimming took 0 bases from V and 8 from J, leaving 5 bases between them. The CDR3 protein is CSARDSYEQFF. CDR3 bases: TGCAGTGCTAGAGATTCATATGAGCAGTTCTTC.

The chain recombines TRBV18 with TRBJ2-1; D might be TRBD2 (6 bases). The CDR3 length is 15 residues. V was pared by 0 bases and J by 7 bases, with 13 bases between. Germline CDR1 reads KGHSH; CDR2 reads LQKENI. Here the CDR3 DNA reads TGTGCCAGCTCACCACCGTCCCGGGCGGGGAATGAGCAGTTCTTC. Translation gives CASSPPSRAGNEQFF.

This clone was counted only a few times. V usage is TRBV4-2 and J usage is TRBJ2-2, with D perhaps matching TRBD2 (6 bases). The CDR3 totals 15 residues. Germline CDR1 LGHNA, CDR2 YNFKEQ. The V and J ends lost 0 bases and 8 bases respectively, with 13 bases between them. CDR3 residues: CASSQDSGGVGELFF. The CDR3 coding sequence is TGTGCCAGCAGCCAAGATTCGGGCGGGGTGGGGGAGCTGTTTTTT.

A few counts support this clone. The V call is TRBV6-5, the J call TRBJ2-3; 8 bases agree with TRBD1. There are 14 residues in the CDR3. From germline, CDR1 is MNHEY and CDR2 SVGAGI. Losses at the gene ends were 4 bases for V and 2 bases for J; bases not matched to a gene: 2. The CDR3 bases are TGTGCCAGCAGTTGGGACAGGAACACAGATACGCAGTATTTT. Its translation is CASSWDRNTDTQYF.

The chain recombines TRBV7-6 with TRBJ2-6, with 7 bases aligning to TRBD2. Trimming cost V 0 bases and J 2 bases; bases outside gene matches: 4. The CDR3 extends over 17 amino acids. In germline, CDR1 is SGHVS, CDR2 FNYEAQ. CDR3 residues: CASSLAGGGTGANVLTF. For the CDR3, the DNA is TGTGCCAGCAGCTTAGCGGGCGGGGGAACTGGGGCCAACGTCCTGACTTTC.

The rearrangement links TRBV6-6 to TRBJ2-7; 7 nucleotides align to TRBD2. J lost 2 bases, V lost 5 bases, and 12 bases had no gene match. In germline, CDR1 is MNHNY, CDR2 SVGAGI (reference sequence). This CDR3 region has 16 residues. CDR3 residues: CASSILSAGDPYEQYF. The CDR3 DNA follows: TGTGCCAGCAGTATCCTTAGTGCGGGAGACCCCTACGAGCAGTACTTC.

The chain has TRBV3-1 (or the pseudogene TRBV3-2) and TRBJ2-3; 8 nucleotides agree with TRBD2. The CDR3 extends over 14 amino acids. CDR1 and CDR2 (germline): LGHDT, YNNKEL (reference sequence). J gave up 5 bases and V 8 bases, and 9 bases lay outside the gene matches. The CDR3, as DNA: TGTGCCAGCTCGACCAGGACTAGCTTAGATACGCAGTATTTT. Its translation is CASSTRTSLDTQYF.

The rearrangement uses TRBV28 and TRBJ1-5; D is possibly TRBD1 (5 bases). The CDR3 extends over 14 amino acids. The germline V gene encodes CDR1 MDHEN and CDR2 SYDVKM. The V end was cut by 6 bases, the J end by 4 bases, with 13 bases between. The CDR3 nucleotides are TGTGCCAGCAGCCTCGGGCAGGGTAATCAGCCCCAGCATTTT. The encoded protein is CASSLGQGNQPQHF.